These 6 T cell receptor beta chains share one sample of origin, sequenced in a study of Graves' ophthalmopathy and Graves' hyperthyroidism. RNA transcripts provided the template for amplifying TCR beta CDR3 regions. The first round was an RT-PCR with HTBI primers, and the second round was a multiplex PCR. TCRdb re-analysed the multiplex PCR reads in MiXCR, keeping a single row per CDR3 protein. The sample has 170,000 or so distinct CDR3 sequences; 30% to 45% are singletons. Sequenced: peripheral blood. All receptors come from a woman aged 40 to 49 with Graves' ophthalmopathy.

The chain is built from TRBV27 and TRBJ2-7; D might be TRBD2 (5 bases). This CDR3 has 14 amino acids. The V and J ends lost 5 bases and 6 bases respectively, with 17 bases between them. CDR1 MNHEY and CDR2 SMNVEV come from the germline V gene (reference sequence). The CDR3, as DNA: TGTGCCAGCAGTACAACCCTAACTAGTGGCGAGCAGTACTTC. The encoded protein is CASSTTLTSGEQYF.

The CDR3 reads CASSVDYLPYEQYF. In DNA form, the CDR3 reads TGTGCCAGCAGCGTCGACTACCTTCCCTACGAGCAGTACTTC. V and J are TRBV7-2 and TRBJ2-7; a possible D gene is TRBD2 (5 bases). CDR3 length: 14 residues. The V end was cut by 5 bases, the J end by 2 bases, with 13 bases between. Germline CDR1 is SGHTA and CDR2 is FQGNSA.

V usage is TRBV20-1 and J usage is TRBJ2-4; 12 bases agree with TRBD2. This CDR3 has 17 residues. The germline V gene has CDR1 DFQATT and CDR2 SNEGSKA (reference sequence). After removal of 0 bases from V and 6 bases from J, the junction contained 9 bases not matched to a gene. The chain's CDR3 is CSARERTSGMFGNIQYF. CDR3 DNA: TGCAGTGCTAGAGAACGGACTAGCGGGATGTTCGGAAACATTCAGTACTTC.

This clonotype was recorded many times. V usage is TRBV20-1 and J usage is TRBJ1-1; D unresolved. Germline CDR1 is DFQATT and CDR2 is SNEGSKA (reference sequence). This CDR3 has 12 amino acids. The ends were cut back, 8 bases at V and 1 base at J, with 11 bases in the middle. As DNA, the CDR3 is TGCAGTACTGACCGGGGGAACACTGAAGCTTTCTTT. It is translated as CSTDRGNTEAFF.

This clonotype was recorded at least ten times. The chain has TRBV10-3 and TRBJ2-5; TRBD2 might be the D (6 bases). The CDR3 length is 12 residues. CDR1 is ENHRY and CDR2 is SYGVKD in the germline V gene. Trimming shortened V by 8 bases and J by 0 bases, and 7 bases separated the two germline ends. CDR3 coding DNA: TGTGCCATCGGGGGGTACCAAGAGACCCAGTACTTC. This translates into CAIGGYQETQYF.

This clonotype was picked up many times. The chain joins TRBV18 to TRBJ2-7; 8 bases line up with TRBD2. There are 14 residues in the CDR3. Germline V gene lookup returns CDR1 KGHSH and CDR2 LQKENI. The junction had 3 bases not matched to a gene; V was cut back by 1 base and J by 4 bases. DNA for the CDR3: TGTGCCAGCTCACCACTAGCGGGATCTTACGAGCAGTACTTC. Its translation is CASSPLAGSYEQYF.